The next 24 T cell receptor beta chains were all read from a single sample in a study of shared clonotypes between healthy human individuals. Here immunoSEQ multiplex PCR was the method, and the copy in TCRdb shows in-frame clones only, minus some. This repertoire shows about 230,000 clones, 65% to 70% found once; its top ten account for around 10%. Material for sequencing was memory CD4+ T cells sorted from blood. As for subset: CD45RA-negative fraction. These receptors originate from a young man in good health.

CDR3 DNA: TGTGCCAGCAGTGACCGTCAGGAGACCCAGTACTTC. Translating it yields CASSDRQETQYF. The chain employs TRBV25-1 and TRBJ2-5; D is undetermined. This CDR3 region has 12 residues. V lost 3 bases and J lost 5, with 7 bases in between. The germline V gene encodes CDR1 MGHDK and CDR2 SYGVNS.

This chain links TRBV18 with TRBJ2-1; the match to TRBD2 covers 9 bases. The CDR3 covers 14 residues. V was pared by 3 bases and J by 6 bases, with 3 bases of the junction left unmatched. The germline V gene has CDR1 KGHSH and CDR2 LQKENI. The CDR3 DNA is TGTGCCAGCTCACCGGCGGGAGGGAGCAATGAGCAGTTCTTC. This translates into CASSPAGGSNEQFF.

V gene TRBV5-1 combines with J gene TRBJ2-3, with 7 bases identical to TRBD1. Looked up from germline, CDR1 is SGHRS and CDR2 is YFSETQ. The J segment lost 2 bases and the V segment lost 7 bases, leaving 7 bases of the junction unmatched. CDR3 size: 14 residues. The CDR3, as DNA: TGCGCCAGCTATATCGGACAGGACACAGATACGCAGTATTTT. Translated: CASYIGQDTDTQYF.

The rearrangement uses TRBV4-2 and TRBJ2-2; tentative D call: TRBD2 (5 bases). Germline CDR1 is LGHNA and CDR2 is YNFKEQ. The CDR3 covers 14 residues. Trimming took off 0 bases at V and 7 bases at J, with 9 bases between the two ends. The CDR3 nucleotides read TGTGCCAGCAGCCAAGATTGGGCGGGCGGGGAGCTGTTTTTT. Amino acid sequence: CASSQDWAGGELFF.

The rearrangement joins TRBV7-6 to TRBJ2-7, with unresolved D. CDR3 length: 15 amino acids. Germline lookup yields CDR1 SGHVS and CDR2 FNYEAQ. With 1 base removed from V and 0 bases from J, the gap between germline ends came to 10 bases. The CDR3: CASSLEPESSYEQYF. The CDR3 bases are TGTGCCAGCAGCTTAGAGCCGGAAAGCTCCTACGAGCAGTACTTC. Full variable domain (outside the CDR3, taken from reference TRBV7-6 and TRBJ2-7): GAGVSQSPRYKVTKRGQDVALRCDPISGHVSLYWYRQALGQGPEFLTYFNYEAQQDKSGLPNDRFSAERPEGSISTLTIQRTEQRDSAMYRCASSLEPESSYEQYFGPGTRLTVT.

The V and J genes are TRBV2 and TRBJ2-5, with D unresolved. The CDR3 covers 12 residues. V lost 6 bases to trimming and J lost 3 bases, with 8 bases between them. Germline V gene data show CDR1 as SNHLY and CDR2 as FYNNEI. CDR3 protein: CASSPLEETQYF. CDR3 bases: TGTGCCAGCAGCCCCTTGGAAGAGACCCAGTACTTC.

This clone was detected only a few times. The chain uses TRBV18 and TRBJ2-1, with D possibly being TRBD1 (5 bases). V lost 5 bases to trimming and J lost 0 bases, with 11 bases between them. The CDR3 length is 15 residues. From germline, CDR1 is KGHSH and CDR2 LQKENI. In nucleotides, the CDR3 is TGTGCCAGCTCAACAGGAATGAACTCCTACAATGAGCAGTTCTTC. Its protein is CASSTGMNSYNEQFF. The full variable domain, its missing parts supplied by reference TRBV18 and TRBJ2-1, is NAGVMQNPRHLVRRRGQEARLRCSPMKGHSHVYWYRQLPEEGLKFMVYLQKENIIDESGMPKERFSAEFPKEGPSILRIQQVVRGDSAAYFCASSTGMNSYNEQFFGPGTRLTVL.

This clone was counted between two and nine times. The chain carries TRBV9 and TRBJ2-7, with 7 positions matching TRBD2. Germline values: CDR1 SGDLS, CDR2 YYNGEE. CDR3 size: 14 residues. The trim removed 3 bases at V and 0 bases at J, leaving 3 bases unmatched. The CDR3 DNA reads TGTGCCAGCAGCGCCGGGACTAACTCCTACGAGCAGTACTTC. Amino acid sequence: CASSAGTNSYEQYF.

The CDR3 is CASSAWRSETEAFF. In nucleotides, the CDR3 is TGTGCCAGCAGTGCCTGGAGATCAGAAACTGAAGCTTTCTTT. This sequence joins TRBV2 and TRBJ1-1, with D uncertain. This CDR3 comprises 14 residues. The germline V and J ends were trimmed by 4 bases and 5 bases, with 14 bases remaining between them. In germline, CDR1 is SNHLY, CDR2 FYNNEI.

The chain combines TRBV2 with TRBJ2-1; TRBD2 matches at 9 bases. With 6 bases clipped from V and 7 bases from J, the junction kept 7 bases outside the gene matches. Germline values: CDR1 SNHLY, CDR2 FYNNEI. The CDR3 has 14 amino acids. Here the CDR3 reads CASSEFSGSNEQFF. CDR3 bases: TGTGCCAGCAGCGAATTTAGCGGGAGTAATGAGCAGTTCTTC. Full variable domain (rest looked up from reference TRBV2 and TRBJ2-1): EPEVTQTPSHQVTQMGQEVILRCVPISNHLYFYWYRQILGQKVEFLVSFYNNEISEKSEIFDDQFSVERPDGSNFTLKIRSTKLEDSAMYFCASSEFSGSNEQFFGPGTRLTVL.

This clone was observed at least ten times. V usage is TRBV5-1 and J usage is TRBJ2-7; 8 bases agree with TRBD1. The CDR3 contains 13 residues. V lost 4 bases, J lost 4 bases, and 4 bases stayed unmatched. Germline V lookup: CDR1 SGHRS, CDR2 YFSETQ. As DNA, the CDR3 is TGCGCCAGCAGCCCGGACAGGGAGTACGAGCAGTACTTC. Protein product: CASSPDREYEQYF.

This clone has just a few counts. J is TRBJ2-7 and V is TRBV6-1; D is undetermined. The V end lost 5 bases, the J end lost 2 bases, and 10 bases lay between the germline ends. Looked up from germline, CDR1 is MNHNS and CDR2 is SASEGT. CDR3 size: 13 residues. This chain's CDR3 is CASSRQQTYEQYF. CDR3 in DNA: TGTGCCAGCAGTCGCCAGCAGACCTACGAGCAGTACTTC.

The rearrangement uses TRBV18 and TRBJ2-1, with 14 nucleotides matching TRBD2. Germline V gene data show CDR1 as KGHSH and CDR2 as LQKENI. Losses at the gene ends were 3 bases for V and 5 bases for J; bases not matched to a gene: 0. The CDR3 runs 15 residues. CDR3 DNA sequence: TGTGCCAGCTCACCGGGACTAGCGGGGGACAATGAGCAGTTCTTC. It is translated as CASSPGLAGDNEQFF.

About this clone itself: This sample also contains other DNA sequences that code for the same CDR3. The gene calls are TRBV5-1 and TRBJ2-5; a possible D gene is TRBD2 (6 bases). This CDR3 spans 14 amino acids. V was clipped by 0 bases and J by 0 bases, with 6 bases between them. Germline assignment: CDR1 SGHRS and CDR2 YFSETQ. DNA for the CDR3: TGCGCCAGCAGCTTGGGGACTAACCAAGAGACCCAGTACTTC. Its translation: CASSLGTNQETQYF.

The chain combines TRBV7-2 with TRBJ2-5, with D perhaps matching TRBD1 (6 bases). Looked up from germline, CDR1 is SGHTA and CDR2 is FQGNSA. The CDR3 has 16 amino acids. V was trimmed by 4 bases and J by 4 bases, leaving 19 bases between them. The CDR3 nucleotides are TGTGCCAGCAGCTCCCGGGGCAGGGGTCTATTAGAGACCCAGTACTTC. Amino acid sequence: CASSSRGRGLLETQYF.

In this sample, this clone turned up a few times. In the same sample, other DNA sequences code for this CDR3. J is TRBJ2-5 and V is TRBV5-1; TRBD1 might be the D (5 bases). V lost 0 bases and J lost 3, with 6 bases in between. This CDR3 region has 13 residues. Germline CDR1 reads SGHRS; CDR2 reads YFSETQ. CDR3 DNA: TGCGCCAGCAGCTTGGTAGGGGAAGAGACCCAGTACTTC. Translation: CASSLVGEETQYF. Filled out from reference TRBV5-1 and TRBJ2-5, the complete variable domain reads KAGVTQTPRYLIKTRGQQVTLSCSPISGHRSVSWYQQTPGQGLQFLFEYFSETQRNKGNFPGRFSGRQFSNSRSEMNVSTLELGDSALYLCASSLVGEETQYFGPGTRLLVL.

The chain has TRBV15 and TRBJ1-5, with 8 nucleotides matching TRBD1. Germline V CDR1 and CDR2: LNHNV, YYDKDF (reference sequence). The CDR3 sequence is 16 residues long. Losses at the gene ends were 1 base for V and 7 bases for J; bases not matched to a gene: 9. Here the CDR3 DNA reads TGTGCCACCAGCAGAGCTCGGGACAGGTCCCCACAGCCCCAGCATTTT. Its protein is CATSRARDRSPQPQHF.

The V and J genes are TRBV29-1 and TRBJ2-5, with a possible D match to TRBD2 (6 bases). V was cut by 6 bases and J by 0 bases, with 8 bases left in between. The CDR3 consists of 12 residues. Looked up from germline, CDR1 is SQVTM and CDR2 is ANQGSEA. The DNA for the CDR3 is TGCAGCGTCCGGGAGTACCAAGAGACCCAGTACTTC. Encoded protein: CSVREYQETQYF. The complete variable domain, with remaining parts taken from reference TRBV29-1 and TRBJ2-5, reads SAVISQKPSRDICQRGTSLTIQCQVDSQVTMMFWYRQQPGQSLTLIATANQGSEATYESGFVIDKFPISRPNLTFSTLTVSNMSPEDSSIYLCSVREYQETQYFGPGTRLLVL.

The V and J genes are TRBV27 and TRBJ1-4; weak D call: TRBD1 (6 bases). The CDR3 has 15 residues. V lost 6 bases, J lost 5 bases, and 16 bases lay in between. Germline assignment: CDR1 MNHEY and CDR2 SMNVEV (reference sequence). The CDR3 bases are TGTGCCAGCAGCCGGGGGCACAGGCTCAATGAAAAACTGTTTTTT. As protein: CASSRGHRLNEKLFF.

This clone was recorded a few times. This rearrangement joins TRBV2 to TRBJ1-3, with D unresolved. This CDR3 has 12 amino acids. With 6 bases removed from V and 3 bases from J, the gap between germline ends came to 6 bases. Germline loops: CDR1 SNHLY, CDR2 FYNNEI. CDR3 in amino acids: CASSADGNTIYF. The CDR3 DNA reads TGTGCCAGCAGCGCGGATGGAAACACCATATATTTT. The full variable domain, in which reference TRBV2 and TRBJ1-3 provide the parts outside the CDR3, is EPEVTQTPSHQVTQMGQEVILRCVPISNHLYFYWYRQILGQKVEFLVSFYNNEISEKSEIFDDQFSVERPDGSNFTLKIRSTKLEDSAMYFCASSADGNTIYFGEGSWLTVV.

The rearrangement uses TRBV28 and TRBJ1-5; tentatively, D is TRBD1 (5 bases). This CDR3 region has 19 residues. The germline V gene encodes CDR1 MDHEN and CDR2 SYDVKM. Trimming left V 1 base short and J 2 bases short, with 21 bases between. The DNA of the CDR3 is TGTGCCAGCAGTTTATTAACGACGCAGGGTAAGGTTGGCAATCAGCCCCAGCATTTT. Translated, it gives CASSLLTTQGKVGNQPQHF.

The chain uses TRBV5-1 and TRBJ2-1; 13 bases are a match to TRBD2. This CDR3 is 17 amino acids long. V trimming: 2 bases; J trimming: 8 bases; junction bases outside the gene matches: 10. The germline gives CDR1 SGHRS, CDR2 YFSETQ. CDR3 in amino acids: CASSLRTSGGPGDEQFF. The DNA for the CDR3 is TGCGCCAGCAGCTTAAGGACTAGCGGGGGCCCTGGGGATGAGCAGTTCTTC.

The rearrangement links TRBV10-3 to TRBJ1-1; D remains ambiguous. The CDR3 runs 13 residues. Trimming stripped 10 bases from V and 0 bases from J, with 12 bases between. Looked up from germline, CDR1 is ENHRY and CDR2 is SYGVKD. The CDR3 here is CASSLELNTEAFF. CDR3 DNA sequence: TGTGCCAGCAGCCTTGAACTGAACACTGAAGCTTTCTTT.

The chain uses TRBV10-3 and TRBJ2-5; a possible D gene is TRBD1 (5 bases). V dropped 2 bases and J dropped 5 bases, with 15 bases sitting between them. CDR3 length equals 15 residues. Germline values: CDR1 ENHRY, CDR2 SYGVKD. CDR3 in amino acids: CAISEPGQAKETQYF. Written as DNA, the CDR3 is TGTGCCATCAGTGAGCCCGGACAAGCCAAGGAGACCCAGTACTTC.